What follows are 3 T cell receptor beta chains derived from one specimen sequenced in a study of regulatory T cells in long-lasting Graves disease. Combining iRepertoire HTBI primers with Arm-PCR of CDR3 regions, the authors built TCR beta libraries. MiXCR, applied by TCRdb to the multiplex PCR reads, yields one record per CDR3 protein. The sample has some 370,000 distinct CDR3 sequences, approximately 12% seen once; the top ten hold under 20%. As for time point: newly diagnosed GD, antithyroid drugs for less than 3 months. With RNA extracted from PBMCs as input, the TCR library was made. This same sample was also taken into another study, of T cells in Graves' hyperthyroidism and ophthalmopathy.

The material sequenced was peripheral blood mononuclear cells (PBMCs), taken at new diagnosis, from a patient treated with antithyroid drugs. The receptors originated from a woman under 30 with Graves disease.

This clonotype was seen repeatedly, ten times or more. The chain employs TRBV29-1 and TRBJ2-7; no definite D call. The CDR3 runs 14 residues. V shed 7 bases and J shed 3 bases, with 19 bases lying between them. Germline-derived CDR1 and CDR2 are SQVTM and ANQGSEA. CDR3 amino acids: CSGTNTLKYYEQYV. DNA for the CDR3: TGCAGCGGAACCAACACCCTCAAGTACTACGAGCAGTACGTC.

This clonotype has at least ten counts. The chain has TRBV28 and TRBJ2-7; 7 bases agree with TRBD1. Germline values: CDR1 MDHEN, CDR2 SYDVKM. V shed 1 base and J 3 bases; nucleotides not matched to a gene: 9. CDR3 size: 16 residues. CDR3 in DNA: TGTGCCAGCAGTTTATTTCAGGGAGACAGGGACTACGAGCAGTACTTC. Translation gives CASSLFQGDRDYEQYF.

This clonotype was observed at least ten times. This chain links TRBV4-1 with TRBJ2-3, with TRBD2 matching 13 bases. Germline CDR1 reads MGHRA; CDR2 reads YSYEKL. The CDR3 is 18 residues long. The ends lost 2 bases at V and 8 bases at J; junction bases unmatched: 13. This chain's CDR3 is CASSQSLARTSGRPTQYF. CDR3 DNA sequence: TGCGCCAGCAGCCAAAGTTTGGCTAGGACTAGCGGGAGACCTACGCAGTATTTT.